This T cell receptor (beta chain) originates from a study of T cell responses to AZD1222 COVID-19 vaccine. The assay was immunoSEQ multiplex PCR, and TCRdb's table has in-frame clones only and misses some. Among tens of thousands of clones, around 87% were seen once, and the ten largest hold 24%. This clone was counted a single time. Its antigen is not known. Trimming left V 2 bases short and J 7 bases short, with 11 bases between. The CDR3 covers 13 residues. Germline CDR1 is SGHTA and CDR2 is FQGTGA. Whole-study results and caveats: Clonal diversity was possibly underestimated, and white British individuals and females predominated among donors.

This TCR came from an adult in good health. The chain combines TRBV7-3 with TRBJ1-2; D is unresolved. The starting material was peripheral blood, obtained on day 0 of AZD1222 vaccination. The CDR3 here is CASSLLSGVGYTF. The DNA of the CDR3 is TGTGCCAGCAGCTTACTGTCTGGGGTTGGCTACACCTTC.